This T cell receptor (beta chain) was retrieved from a study of T cell repertoires in cytomegalovirus infection. On the study more broadly: Indications came from public TCR beta signatures; they pointed to CMV infection and to a matching HLA type. General study points: Summed frequency of shared TCR beta families picked out CMV carriers who also had the relevant HLA. Clonotype analysis showed dominance of the ex vivo response by HLA-C-restricted CMV-specific TCR beta clonotypes.

TCRdb reprocessed the reads with MiXCR, giving one entry per CDR3 protein. The sample gives approximately 300,000 distinct CDR3 sequences, 20% to 25% of which show up once; roughly 13% is in the top ten. Points on this clonotype: The antigen remains unidentified.

This receptor was taken from a human donor in good health (CMV status not recorded). Some clones in this sample may be carry-over from other donors' samples. Specimen: cultured PBMCs, collected from culture after CMV antigen stimulation.

The CDR3 DNA reads as TGCGCCAGCAGCCAGGGAACAGGGCCCCTAGGCACTGAAGCTTTCTTT. It is translated as CASSQGTGPLGTEAFF. The chain recombines TRBV4-1 with TRBJ1-1; maybe TRBD1 (6 bases). The germline V and J ends were trimmed by 3 bases and 4 bases, with 18 bases remaining between them. This CDR3 comprises 16 residues. In germline, CDR1 is MGHRA, CDR2 YSYEKL.